This entry lists 4 T cell receptor beta chains sequenced from one sample in a study of T-cell memory formation after mild COVID-19. TCRdb itself ran the 5' RACE reads through MiXCR, one entry per CDR3 protein. The repertoire holds under 300,000 distinct CDR3 sequences, with about 15% as singletons. Sequences were obtained from PBMCs or a T cell subset sorted from them (not recorded which). These receptors came from a man aged 18 to 30 who had mild COVID-19 (a few samples of this study predate the infection). Cell type and time point are not known.

This clonotype has more than one count but fewer than ten. The chain links TRBV5-1 to TRBJ2-1; D not resolved. The ends were cut back, 4 bases at V and 15 bases at J, with 14 bases in the middle. CDR1 and CDR2 from the germline V gene are SGHRS and YFSETQ. The CDR3 length is 11 residues. The chain's CDR3 is CASSTDDLLFF. CDR3 DNA sequence: TGCGCCAGCAGCACGGACGACTTGCTGTTCTTC.

The chain couples TRBV9 to TRBJ2-2; D perhaps matches TRBD2 (5 bases). Germline V gene data show CDR1 as SGDLS and CDR2 as YYNGEE. V lost 4 bases to trimming and J lost 5 bases, with 18 bases between them. The CDR3 extends over 16 amino acids. The CDR3 sequence is CASSPFGMRGTGELFF. CDR3 coding DNA: TGTGCCAGCAGCCCCTTCGGAATGCGAGGGACCGGGGAGCTGTTTTTT.

The CDR3 here is CASSSIAPGGGETQYF. As DNA, the CDR3 is TGTGCCAGCAGCTCGATAGCCCCAGGCGGGGGAGAGACCCAGTACTTC. The J gene is TRBJ2-5, the V gene TRBV7-9, with 7 nucleotides matching TRBD2. The CDR3 runs to 16 residues. The germline V gene has CDR1 SEHNR and CDR2 FQNEAQ (reference sequence). After removal of 4 bases from V and 4 bases from J, the junction contained 12 bases not matched to a gene.

The V and J genes are TRBV7-2 and TRBJ1-5; D gene unclear. The V and J ends lost 1 base and 5 bases respectively, with 6 bases between them. Germline V CDR1 and CDR2: SGHTA, FQGNSA. The CDR3 loop spans 13 amino acids. As DNA, the CDR3 is TGTGCCAGCAGCTTAGGAAGTTATCAGCCCCAGCATTTT. Its protein is CASSLGSYQPQHF.